The T cell receptor beta chain described here comes from a study of T-cell reconstitution after alpha-beta-depleted transplantation in children. Regarding the study as a whole: About two months after transplant, alpha-beta T cells reportedly came from several hundred expanded graft clones.

The germline V gene has CDR1 LNHDA and CDR2 SQIVND (reference sequence). V lost 0 bases to trimming and J lost 2 bases, with 5 bases between them. The CDR3 length is 13 residues. Unique molecular identifiers featured in how the TCRbeta library was prepared. Using its own MiXCR run on the PCR reads, TCRdb lists one record per CDR3 protein. The sample yields fewer than 350,000 distinct CDR3 sequences, 10% seen once. Turning to this clonotype: Its cognate antigen is unknown.

The sequenced sample was PBMCs, obtained before TCRalphabeta/CD19-depleted stem cell transplant. The receptor comes from a boy less than two years old with acute myeloid leukemia, due to receive a stem cell transplant. V is TRBV19 and J is TRBJ2-7, with D unresolved. The CDR3 DNA is TGTGCCAGTAGTATAGATCGGACCTACGAGCAGTACTTC. It specifies CASSIDRTYEQYF.